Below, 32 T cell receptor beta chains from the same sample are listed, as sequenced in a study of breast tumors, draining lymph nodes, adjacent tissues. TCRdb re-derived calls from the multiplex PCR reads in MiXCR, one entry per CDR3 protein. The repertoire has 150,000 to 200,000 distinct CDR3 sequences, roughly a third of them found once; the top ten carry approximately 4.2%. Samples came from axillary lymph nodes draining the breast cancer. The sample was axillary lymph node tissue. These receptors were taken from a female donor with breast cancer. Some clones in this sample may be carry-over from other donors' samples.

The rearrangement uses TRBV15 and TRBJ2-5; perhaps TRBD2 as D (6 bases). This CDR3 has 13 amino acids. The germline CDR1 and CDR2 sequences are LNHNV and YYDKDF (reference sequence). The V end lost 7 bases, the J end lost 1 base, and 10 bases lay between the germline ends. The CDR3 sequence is CATTGGTQETQYF. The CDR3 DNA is TGTGCCACCACAGGCGGGACCCAAGAGACCCAGTACTTC.

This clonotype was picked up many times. The CDR3 DNA reads TGTGCCAGCAGCGTAGCAGGCAGGGAGGCGGATACGCAGTATTTT. Its protein product is CASSVAGREADTQYF. The chain carries TRBV9 and TRBJ2-3; D is possibly TRBD2 (6 bases). Germline assignment: CDR1 SGDLS and CDR2 YYNGEE. The CDR3 sequence is 15 residues long. V was pared by 0 bases and J by 6 bases, with 14 bases between.

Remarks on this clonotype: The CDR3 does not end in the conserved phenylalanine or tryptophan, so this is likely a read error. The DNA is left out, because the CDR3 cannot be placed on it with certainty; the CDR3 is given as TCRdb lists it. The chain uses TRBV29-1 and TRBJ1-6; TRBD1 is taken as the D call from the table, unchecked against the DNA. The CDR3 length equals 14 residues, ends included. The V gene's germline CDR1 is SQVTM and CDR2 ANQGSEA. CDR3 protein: CSARDNSYNSPLPS.

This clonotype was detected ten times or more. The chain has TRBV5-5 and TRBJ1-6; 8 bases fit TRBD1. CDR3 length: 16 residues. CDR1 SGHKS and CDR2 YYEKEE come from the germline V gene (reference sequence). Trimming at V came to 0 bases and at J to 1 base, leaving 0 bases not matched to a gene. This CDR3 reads CASSLGTGSYNSPLHF. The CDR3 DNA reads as TGTGCCAGCAGCTTGGGGACAGGGTCCTATAATTCACCCCTCCACTTT.

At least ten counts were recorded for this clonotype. CDR3 sequence (DNA): TGCGCCAGCAGCCCAACATCGACAGACAACTTGGGGGAAAAACTGTTTTTT. Its translation: CASSPTSTDNLGEKLFF. The genes are TRBV5-1 and TRBJ1-4; D is perhaps TRBD1 (5 bases). The germline gives CDR1 SGHRS, CDR2 YFSETQ. The V gene lost 4 bases and the J gene lost 8 bases, with 24 bases spanning the gap. The CDR3 runs to 17 residues. Full variable domain (missing parts from reference TRBV5-1 and TRBJ1-4): KAGVTQTPRYLIKTRGQQVTLSCSPISGHRSVSWYQQTPGQGLQFLFEYFSETQRNKGNFPGRFSGRQFSNSRSEMNVSTLELGDSALYLCASSPTSTDNLGEKLFFGSGTQLSVL.

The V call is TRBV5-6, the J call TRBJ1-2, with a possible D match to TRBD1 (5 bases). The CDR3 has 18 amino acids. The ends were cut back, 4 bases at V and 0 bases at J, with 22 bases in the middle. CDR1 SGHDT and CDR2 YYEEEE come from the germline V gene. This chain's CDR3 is CASSHWGRSTPTNYGYTF. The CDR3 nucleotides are TGTGCCAGCAGCCATTGGGGCAGGTCGACCCCAACTAACTATGGCTACACCTTC. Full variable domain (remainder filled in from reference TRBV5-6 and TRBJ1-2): DAGVTQSPTHLIKTRGQQVTLRCSPKSGHDTVSWYQQALGQGPQFIFQYYEEEERQRGNFPDRFSGHQFPNYSSELNVNALLLGDSALYLCASSHWGRSTPTNYGYTFGSGTRLTVV.

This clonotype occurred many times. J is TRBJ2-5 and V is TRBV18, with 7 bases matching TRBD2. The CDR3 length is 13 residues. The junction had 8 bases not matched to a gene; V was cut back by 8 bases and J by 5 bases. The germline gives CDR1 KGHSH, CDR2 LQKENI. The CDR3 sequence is CASHRSREETQYF. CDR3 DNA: TGTGCCAGCCATCGCTCGCGGGAGGAGACCCAGTACTTC.

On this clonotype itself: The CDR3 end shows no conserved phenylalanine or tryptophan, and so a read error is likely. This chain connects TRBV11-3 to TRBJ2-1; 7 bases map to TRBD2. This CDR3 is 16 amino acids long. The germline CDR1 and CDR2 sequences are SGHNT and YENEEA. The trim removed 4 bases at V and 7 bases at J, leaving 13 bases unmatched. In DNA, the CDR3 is TGTGCCAGCAGCTCCCCTGGAGGGCTAGCGGTAAATGAGCAGTTCCTC. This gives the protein CASSSPGGLAVNEQFL.

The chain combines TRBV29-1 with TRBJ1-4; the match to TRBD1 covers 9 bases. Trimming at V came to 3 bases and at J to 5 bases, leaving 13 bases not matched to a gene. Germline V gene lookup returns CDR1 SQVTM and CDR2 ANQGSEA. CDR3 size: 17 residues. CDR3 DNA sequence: TGCAGCGTTGATTGGGACAGGGTCCTTAGGGACAATGAAAAACTGTTTTTT. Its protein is CSVDWDRVLRDNEKLFF. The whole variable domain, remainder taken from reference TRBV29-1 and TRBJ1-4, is SAVISQKPSRDICQRGTSLTIQCQVDSQVTMMFWYRQQPGQSLTLIATANQGSEATYESGFVIDKFPISRPNLTFSTLTVSNMSPEDSSIYLCSVDWDRVLRDNEKLFFGSGTQLSVL.

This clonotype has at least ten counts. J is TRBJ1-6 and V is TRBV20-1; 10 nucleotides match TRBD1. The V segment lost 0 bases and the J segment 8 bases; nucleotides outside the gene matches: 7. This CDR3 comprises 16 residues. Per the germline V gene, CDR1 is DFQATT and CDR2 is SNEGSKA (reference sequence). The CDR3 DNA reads TGCAGTGCTAGAGATAGTGGGACAGGGGACGATTCACCCCTCCACTTT. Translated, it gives CSARDSGTGDDSPLHF.

The CDR3 loop is CASRGRQEPPSGNTIYF. DNA of the CDR3: TGTGCCAGCAGGGGCCGACAGGAGCCGCCCTCTGGAAACACCATATATTTT. The chain has TRBV6-1 and TRBJ1-3; a weak D match, TRBD1 (6 bases). The CDR3 sequence is 17 residues long. CDR1 is MNHNS and CDR2 is SASEGT in the germline V gene. Trimming shortened V by 6 bases and J by 0 bases, and 18 bases separated the two germline ends.

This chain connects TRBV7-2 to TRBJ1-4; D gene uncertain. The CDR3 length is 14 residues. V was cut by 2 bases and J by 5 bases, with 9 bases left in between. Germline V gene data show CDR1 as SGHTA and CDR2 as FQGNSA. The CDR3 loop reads CASSLSGWNEKLFF. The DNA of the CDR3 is TGTGCCAGCAGCTTAAGTGGCTGGAATGAAAAACTGTTTTTT.

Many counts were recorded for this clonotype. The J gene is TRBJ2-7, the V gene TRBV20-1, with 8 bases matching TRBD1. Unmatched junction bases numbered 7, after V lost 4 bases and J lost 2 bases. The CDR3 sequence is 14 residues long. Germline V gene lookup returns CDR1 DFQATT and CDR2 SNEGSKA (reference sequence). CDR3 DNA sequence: TGCAGTGCTAAAGACAGGGGCCTTACCTACGAGCAGTACTTC. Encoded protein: CSAKDRGLTYEQYF.

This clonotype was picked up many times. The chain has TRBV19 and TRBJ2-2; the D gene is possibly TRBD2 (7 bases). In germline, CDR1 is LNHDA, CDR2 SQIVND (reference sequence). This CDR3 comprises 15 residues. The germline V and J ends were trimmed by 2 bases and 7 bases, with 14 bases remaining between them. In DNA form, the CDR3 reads TGTGCCAGTAGTATAAGGGGGGGAATCGGCGGGGAGCTGTTTTTT. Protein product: CASSIRGGIGGELFF.

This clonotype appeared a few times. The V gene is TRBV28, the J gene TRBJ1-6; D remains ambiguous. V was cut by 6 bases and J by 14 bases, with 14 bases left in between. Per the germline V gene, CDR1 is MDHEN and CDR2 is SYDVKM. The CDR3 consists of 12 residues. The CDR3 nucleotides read TGTGCCAGCAGCCTGGACGGAGGGACCCTCCACTTT. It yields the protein CASSLDGGTLHF.

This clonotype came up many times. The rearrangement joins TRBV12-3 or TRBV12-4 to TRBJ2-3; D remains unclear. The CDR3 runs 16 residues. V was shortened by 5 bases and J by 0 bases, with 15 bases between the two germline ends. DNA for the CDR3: TGTGCCAGCAGTACACGGGTCGCTAGTAGCACAGATACGCAGTATTTT. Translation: CASSTRVASSTDTQYF.

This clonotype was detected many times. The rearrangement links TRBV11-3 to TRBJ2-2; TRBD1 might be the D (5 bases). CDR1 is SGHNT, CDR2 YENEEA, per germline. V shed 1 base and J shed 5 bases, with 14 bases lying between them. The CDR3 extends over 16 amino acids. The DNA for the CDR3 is TGTGCCAGCAGCTTAGGCCCCAGGGCAGCAACCGGGGAGCTGTTTTTT. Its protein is CASSLGPRAATGELFF. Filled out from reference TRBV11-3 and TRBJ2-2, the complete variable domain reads EAGVVQSPRYKIIEKKQPVAFWCNPISGHNTLYWYLQNLGQGPELLIRYENEEAVDDSQLPKDRFSAERLKGVDSTLKIQPAELGDSAVYLCASSLGPRAATGELFFGEGSRLTVL.

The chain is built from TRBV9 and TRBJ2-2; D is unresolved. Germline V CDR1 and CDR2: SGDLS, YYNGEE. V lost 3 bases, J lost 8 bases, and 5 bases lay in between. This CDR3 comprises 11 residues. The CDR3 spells CASSGLGELFF. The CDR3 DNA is TGTGCCAGCAGCGGACTTGGGGAGCTGTTTTTT.

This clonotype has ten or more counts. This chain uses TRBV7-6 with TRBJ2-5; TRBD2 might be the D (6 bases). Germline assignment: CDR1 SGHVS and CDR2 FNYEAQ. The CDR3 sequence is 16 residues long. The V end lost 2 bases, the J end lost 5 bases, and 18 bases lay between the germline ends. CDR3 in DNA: TGTGCCAGCAGCTTATTTAGAGGAGGGGTAAGGGAGACCCAGTACTTC. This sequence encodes CASSLFRGGVRETQYF.

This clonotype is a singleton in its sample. CDR3 nucleotide sequence: TGCGCCAGCAGCGTTTCCACAGGGAACTATGGCCGCACCTTC. This gives the protein CASSVSTGNYGRTF. The V gene is TRBV5-1, the J gene TRBJ1-2; possibly TRBD1 for D (6 bases). Germline V gene sequence: CDR1 SGHRS, CDR2 YFSETQ. This CDR3 is built from 14 residues. V was pared by 4 bases and J by 13 bases, with 23 bases between. Full variable domain (missing parts from reference TRBV5-1 and TRBJ1-2): KAGVTQTPRYLIKTRGQQVTLSCSPISGHRSVSWYQQTPGQGLQFLFEYFSETQRNKGNFPGRFSGRQFSNSRSEMNVSTLELGDSALYLCASSVSTGNYGRTFGSGTRLTVV.

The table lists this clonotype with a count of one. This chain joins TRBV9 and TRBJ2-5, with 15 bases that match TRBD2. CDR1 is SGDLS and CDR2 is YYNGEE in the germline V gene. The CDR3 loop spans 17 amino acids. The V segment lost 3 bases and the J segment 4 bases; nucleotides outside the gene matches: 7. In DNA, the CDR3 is TGTGCCAGCAGCGGGGGACTAGCGGGGGGCCGGGGAGAGACCCAGTACTTC. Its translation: CASSGGLAGGRGETQYF. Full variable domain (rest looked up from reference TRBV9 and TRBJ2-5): DSGVTQTPKHLITATGQRVTLRCSPRSGDLSVYWYQQSLDQGLQFLIQYYNGEERAKGNILERFSAQQFPDLHSELNLSSLELGDSALYFCASSGGLAGGRGETQYFGPGTRLLVL.

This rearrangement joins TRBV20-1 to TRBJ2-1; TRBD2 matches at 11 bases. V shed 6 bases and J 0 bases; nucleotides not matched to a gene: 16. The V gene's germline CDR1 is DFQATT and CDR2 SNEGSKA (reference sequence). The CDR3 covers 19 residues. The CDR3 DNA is TGCAGTGCCCCGAATCCGGGACTAGCGGCGACAAGCTCCTACAATGAGCAGTTCTTC. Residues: CSAPNPGLAATSSYNEQFF.

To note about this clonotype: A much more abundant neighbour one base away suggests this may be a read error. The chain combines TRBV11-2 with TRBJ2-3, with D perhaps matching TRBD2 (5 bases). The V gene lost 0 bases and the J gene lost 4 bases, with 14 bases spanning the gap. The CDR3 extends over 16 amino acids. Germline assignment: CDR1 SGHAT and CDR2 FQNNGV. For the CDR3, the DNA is TGTGCCAGCAGCTTAGATGCCGGAGCGCGGGCAGATACGCAGTATTTT. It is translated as CASSLDAGARADTQYF.

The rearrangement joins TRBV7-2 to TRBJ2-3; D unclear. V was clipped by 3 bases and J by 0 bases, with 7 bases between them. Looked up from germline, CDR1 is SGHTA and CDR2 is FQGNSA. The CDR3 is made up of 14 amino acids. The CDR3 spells CASSFSRSTDTQYF. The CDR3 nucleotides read TGTGCCAGCAGCTTCTCACGGAGCACAGATACGCAGTATTTT.

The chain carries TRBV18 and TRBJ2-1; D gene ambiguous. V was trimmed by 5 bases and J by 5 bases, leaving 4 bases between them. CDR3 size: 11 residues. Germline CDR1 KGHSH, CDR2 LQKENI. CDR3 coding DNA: TGTGCCAGCTCAACAGACAATGAGCAGTTCTTC. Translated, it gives CASSTDNEQFF.

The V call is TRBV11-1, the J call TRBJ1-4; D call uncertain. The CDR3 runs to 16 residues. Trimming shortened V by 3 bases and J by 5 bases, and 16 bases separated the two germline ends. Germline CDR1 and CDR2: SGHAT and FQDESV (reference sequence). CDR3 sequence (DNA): TGTGCCAGCAGCTTTAGCGGGAGCTCCTACAATGAAAAACTGTTTTTT. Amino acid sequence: CASSFSGSSYNEKLFF.

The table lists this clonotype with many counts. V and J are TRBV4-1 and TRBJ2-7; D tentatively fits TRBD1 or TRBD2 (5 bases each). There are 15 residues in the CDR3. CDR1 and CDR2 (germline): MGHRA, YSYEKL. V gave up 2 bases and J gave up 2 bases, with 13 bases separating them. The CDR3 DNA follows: TGCGCCAGCAGCCAATTACAGGACTTCGCCTACGAGCAGTACTTC. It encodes CASSQLQDFAYEQYF.

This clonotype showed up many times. The CDR3, as DNA: TGTGCCAGCAGTGAATTTCTGGGAAGCTCCTACGAGCAGTACTTC. The encoded protein is CASSEFLGSSYEQYF. This sequence joins TRBV2 and TRBJ2-7; D remains unclear. With 2 bases removed from V and 0 bases from J, the gap between germline ends came to 11 bases. Germline V gives CDR1 SNHLY, CDR2 FYNNEI. CDR3 size: 15 residues.

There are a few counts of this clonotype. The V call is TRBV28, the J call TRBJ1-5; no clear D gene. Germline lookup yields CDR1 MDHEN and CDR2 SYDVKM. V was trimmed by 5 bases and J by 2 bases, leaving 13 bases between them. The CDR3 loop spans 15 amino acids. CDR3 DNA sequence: TGTGCCAGCAGTATCCAAACGGACGGCAATCAGCCCCAGCATTTT. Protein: CASSIQTDGNQPQHF.

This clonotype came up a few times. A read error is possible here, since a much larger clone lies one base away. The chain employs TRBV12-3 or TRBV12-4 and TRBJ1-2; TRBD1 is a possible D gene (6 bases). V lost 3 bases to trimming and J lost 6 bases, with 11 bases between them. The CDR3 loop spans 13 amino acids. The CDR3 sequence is CASSFSGAHGYTF. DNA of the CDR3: TGTGCCAGCAGTTTCTCAGGGGCCCATGGCTACACCTTC.

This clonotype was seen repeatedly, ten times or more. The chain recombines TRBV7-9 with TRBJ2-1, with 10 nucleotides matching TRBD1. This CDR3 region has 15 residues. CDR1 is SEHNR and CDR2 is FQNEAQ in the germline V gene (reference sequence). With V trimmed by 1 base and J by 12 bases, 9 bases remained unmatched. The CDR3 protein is CASSLEGQGLRGQFF. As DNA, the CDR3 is TGTGCCAGCAGCTTAGAGGGACAGGGGCTCCGAGGGCAGTTCTTC. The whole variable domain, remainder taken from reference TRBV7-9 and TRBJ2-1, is DTGVSQNPRHKITKRGQNVTFRCDPISEHNRLYWYRQTLGQGPEFLTYFQNEAQLEKSRLLSDRFSAERPKGSFSTLEIQRTEQGDSAMYLCASSLEGQGLRGQFFGPGTRLTVL.

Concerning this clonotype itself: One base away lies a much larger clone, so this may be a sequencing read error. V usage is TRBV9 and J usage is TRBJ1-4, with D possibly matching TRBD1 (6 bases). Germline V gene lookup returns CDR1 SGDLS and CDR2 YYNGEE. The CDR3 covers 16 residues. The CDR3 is CASSVGDTATNETLFF. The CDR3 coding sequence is TGTGCCAGCAGCGTAGGGGACACCGCCACTAATGAAACACTGTTTTTT.